A selection of T cell receptor beta chains follows, all from one sample in a study of T-cell reconstitution after alpha-beta-depleted transplantation in children. TCRdb fed the PCR reads into MiXCR, producing one record per CDR3 protein. This table holds some 200,000 distinct CDR3 sequences, roughly 10% found once. The material sequenced was PBMCs, taken before TCRalphabeta/CD19-depleted stem cell transplant. The receptors shown here come from a child under two years old with acute myeloid leukemia, due to receive a stem cell transplant. CDR3s include the opening cysteine and the closing phenylalanine or tryptophan. Fields, in order: D gene, J gene, V gene, clone size, CDR3 protein, CDR3 DNA. The D gene is left open where the match is weak. Clone size is given for some rows only: seen once, a few or many times, or a class if the clone is expanded.

d_gene: TRBD1
j_gene: TRBJ1-2
v_gene: TRBV18
abundance: many
CDR3aa: CASSRQGAASDYGYTF
CDR3nt: TGTGCCAGCTCGCGACAGGGAGCCGCTTCTGACTATGGCTACACCTTC

d_gene: TRBD1
j_gene: TRBJ2-1
v_gene: TRBV29-1
abundance: many
CDR3aa: CSAGTGPNEQFF
CDR3nt: TGCAGCGCCGGGACAGGGCCTAATGAGCAGTTCTTC

d_gene: NA
j_gene: TRBJ2-1
v_gene: TRBV5-1
abundance: many
CDR3aa: CASSLAQGTYNEQFF
CDR3nt: TGCGCCAGCAGCCTGGCGCAGGGAACCTACAATGAGCAGTTCTTC

d_gene: NA
j_gene: TRBJ2-1
v_gene: TRBV3-1
abundance: many
CDR3aa: CASSHFSYNEQFF
CDR3nt: TGTGCCAGCAGCCATTTCTCCTACAATGAGCAGTTCTTC

d_gene: TRBD2
j_gene: TRBJ2-7
v_gene: TRBV20-1
abundance: many
CDR3aa: CSLISGRALLVNEQYF
CDR3nt: TGCAGTCTCATTAGCGGGAGGGCCCTCCTTGTGAATGAGCAGTACTTC

d_gene: TRBD2
j_gene: TRBJ2-5
v_gene: TRBV6-1
abundance: many
CDR3aa: CASRVLAGGNQETQYF
CDR3nt: TGTGCCAGCAGGGTACTAGCGGGGGGCAACCAAGAGACCCAGTACTTC

d_gene: TRBD2
j_gene: TRBJ2-2
v_gene: TRBV7-6
abundance: NA
CDR3aa: CASSLGAGTSGGNTGELFF
CDR3nt: TGTGCCAGCAGCTTAGGGGCCGGGACTAGCGGGGGAAACACCGGGGAGCTGTTTTTT

d_gene: NA
j_gene: TRBJ2-5
v_gene: TRBV6-1
abundance: many
CDR3aa: CASDKAGTRVRETQYF
CDR3nt: TGTGCCAGCGATAAGGCAGGGACCCGGGTTAGGGAGACCCAGTACTTC

d_gene: TRBD2
j_gene: TRBJ2-7
v_gene: TRBV29-1
abundance: few
CDR3aa: CSVVASGNSYEQYF
CDR3nt: TGCAGCGTTGTGGCTAGCGGGAACTCCTACGAGCAGTACTTC

d_gene: NA
j_gene: TRBJ1-2
v_gene: TRBV12-3/TRBV12-4
abundance: many
CDR3aa: CASSQTPQGGYGYTF
CDR3nt: TGTGCCAGCAGCCAAACACCTCAGGGAGGGTATGGCTACACCTTC

d_gene: NA
j_gene: TRBJ1-3
v_gene: TRBV6-5
abundance: many
CDR3aa: CASSYKGRTGNTIYF
CDR3nt: TGTGCCAGCAGTTACAAGGGCCGAACTGGAAACACCATATATTTT

d_gene: NA
j_gene: TRBJ1-1
v_gene: TRBV7-9
abundance: many
CDR3aa: CASSLGLTEAFF
CDR3nt: TGTGCCAGCAGCTTGGGACTTACTGAAGCTTTCTTT

d_gene: TRBD2
j_gene: TRBJ2-5
v_gene: TRBV6-2/TRBV6-3
abundance: many
CDR3aa: CASSYGLVGGLAGVGGETQYF
CDR3nt: TGTGCCAGCAGTTACGGCCTAGTCGGGGGACTAGCGGGAGTTGGAGGAGAGACCCAGTACTTC

d_gene: NA
j_gene: TRBJ1-5
v_gene: TRBV6-1
abundance: NA
CDR3aa: CASSVGDTLWAPQHF
CDR3nt: TGTGCCAGCAGTGTTGGGGACACCCTCTGGGCCCCCCAGCATTTT

d_gene: NA
j_gene: TRBJ2-6
v_gene: TRBV24-1
abundance: many
CDR3aa: CATRYLSGANVLTF
CDR3nt: TGTGCCACCAGATACTTATCTGGGGCCAACGTCCTGACTTTC

d_gene: TRBD1
j_gene: TRBJ2-3
v_gene: TRBV6-1
abundance: NA
CDR3aa: CASIQGALGTDTQYF
CDR3nt: TGTGCCAGCATCCAGGGGGCGCTGGGGACAGATACGCAGTATTTT

d_gene: NA
j_gene: TRBJ2-5
v_gene: TRBV15
abundance: NA
CDR3aa: CASGPAGRGWETQYF
CDR3nt: TGTGCCAGCGGCCCCGCTGGTAGGGGGTGGGAGACCCAGTACTTC

d_gene: NA
j_gene: TRBJ2-1
v_gene: TRBV3-1
abundance: many
CDR3aa: CASSQPSYNEQFF
CDR3nt: TGTGCCAGCAGCCAGCCATCCTACAATGAGCAGTTCTTC

d_gene: NA
j_gene: TRBJ2-1
v_gene: TRBV20-1
abundance: many
CDR3aa: CSARVAGRGNEQFF
CDR3nt: TGCAGTGCTAGAGTCGCCGGGAGAGGGAATGAGCAGTTCTTC

d_gene: TRBD1
j_gene: TRBJ1-1
v_gene: TRBV12-3/TRBV12-4
abundance: many
CDR3aa: CASGLRDRATEAFF
CDR3nt: TGTGCCAGCGGTCTCCGGGACAGGGCCACTGAAGCTTTCTTT

d_gene: NA
j_gene: TRBJ1-1
v_gene: TRBV12-3/TRBV12-4
abundance: many
CDR3aa: CASRTPGPRGTEAFF
CDR3nt: TGTGCCAGCAGAACACCGGGGCCCAGGGGCACTGAAGCTTTCTTT

d_gene: NA
j_gene: TRBJ2-3
v_gene: TRBV7-8
abundance: NA
CDR3aa: CASSLGTPAADTQYF
CDR3nt: TGTGCCAGCAGCTTAGGGACTCCCGCGGCAGATACGCAGTATTTT

d_gene: NA
j_gene: TRBJ2-4
v_gene: TRBV12-3/TRBV12-4
abundance: many
CDR3aa: CASTPGEDIQYF
CDR3nt: TGTGCCAGCACCCCCGGGGAGGACATTCAGTACTTC

d_gene: NA
j_gene: TRBJ1-3
v_gene: TRBV19
abundance: many
CDR3aa: CASSIGRSSGNTIYF
CDR3nt: TGTGCCAGTAGTATAGGGAGAAGCTCTGGAAACACCATATATTTT

d_gene: NA
j_gene: TRBJ1-5
v_gene: TRBV20-1
abundance: few
CDR3aa: CSAPSPVFRGGQPQHF
CDR3nt: TGCAGTGCTCCGTCCCCGGTTTTCAGGGGTGGTCAGCCCCAGCATTTT

d_gene: NA
j_gene: TRBJ1-4
v_gene: TRBV3-1
abundance: many
CDR3aa: CASSRVGEKLFF
CDR3nt: TGTGCCAGCAGCCGGGTAGGGGAAAAACTGTTTTTT

d_gene: NA
j_gene: TRBJ1-6
v_gene: TRBV5-1
abundance: many
CDR3aa: CASSQTGGIYNSPLHF
CDR3nt: TGCGCCAGCAGCCAGACCGGGGGGATATATAATTCACCCCTCCACTTT

d_gene: TRBD2
j_gene: TRBJ2-7
v_gene: TRBV7-9
abundance: many
CDR3aa: CASSLAQTSGRGDEQYF
CDR3nt: TGTGCCAGCAGCTTAGCTCAGACTAGCGGGAGAGGCGACGAGCAGTACTTC

d_gene: NA
j_gene: TRBJ1-4
v_gene: TRBV7-9
abundance: few
CDR3aa: CASSLREKLFF
CDR3nt: TGTGCCAGCAGCTTGAGAGAAAAACTGTTTTTT

d_gene: NA
j_gene: TRBJ1-6
v_gene: TRBV12-3/TRBV12-4
abundance: many
CDR3aa: CASSMTETNSPLHF
CDR3nt: TGTGCCAGCAGCATGACAGAAACTAATTCACCCCTCCACTTT

d_gene: NA
j_gene: TRBJ1-1
v_gene: TRBV5-1
abundance: many
CDR3aa: CASSLLVENTEAFF
CDR3nt: TGCGCCAGCAGCTTGCTGGTCGAGAACACTGAAGCTTTCTTT

d_gene: TRBD1
j_gene: TRBJ1-2
v_gene: TRBV29-1
abundance: many
CDR3aa: CSVEEEESWEGASSGYTF
CDR3nt: TGCAGCGTTGAAGAAGAGGAGAGTTGGGAGGGGGCGTCTTCGGGCTACACCTTC

d_gene: TRBD1
j_gene: TRBJ1-1
v_gene: TRBV29-1
abundance: many
CDR3aa: CSGGDSGFSEAFF
CDR3nt: TGCAGCGGGGGGGACAGTGGGTTCTCTGAAGCTTTCTTT

d_gene: NA
j_gene: TRBJ1-6
v_gene: TRBV14
abundance: NA
CDR3aa: CASSQVSGASPLHF
CDR3nt: TGTGCCAGCAGCCAAGTATCAGGGGCTTCACCCCTCCACTTT

d_gene: TRBD2
j_gene: TRBJ2-1
v_gene: TRBV5-1
abundance: many
CDR3aa: CASSPQPPSGRRNEQFF
CDR3nt: TGCGCCAGCAGCCCCCAGCCTCCTAGCGGGAGAAGGAATGAGCAGTTCTTC

d_gene: TRBD2
j_gene: TRBJ2-7
v_gene: TRBV18
abundance: NA
CDR3aa: CASSPQREARYEQYF
CDR3nt: TGTGCCAGCTCACCCCAGCGGGAGGCCCGCTACGAGCAGTACTTC

d_gene: NA
j_gene: TRBJ2-7
v_gene: TRBV29-1
abundance: many
CDR3aa: CSVKGTYEQYF
CDR3nt: TGCAGCGTTAAGGGCACGTACGAGCAGTACTTC

d_gene: NA
j_gene: TRBJ1-1
v_gene: TRBV20-1
abundance: many
CDR3aa: CSAQSRHGNTEAFF
CDR3nt: TGCAGTGCCCAGTCGCGGCACGGGAACACTGAAGCTTTCTTT

d_gene: NA
j_gene: TRBJ2-7
v_gene: TRBV20-1
abundance: many
CDR3aa: CSASFGGEAYEQYF
CDR3nt: TGCAGTGCCTCTTTCGGCGGGGAGGCCTACGAGCAGTACTTC

d_gene: NA
j_gene: TRBJ1-2
v_gene: TRBV3-1
abundance: many
CDR3aa: CASSQTVSTATYGYTF
CDR3nt: TGTGCCAGCAGCCAGACGGTATCGACAGCCACCTATGGCTACACCTTC